This is a list of T cell receptor beta chains from one sample in a study of vaccination effects on CD4 cells after COVID-19. Using immunoSEQ multiplex PCR, the repertoire was profiled, and TCRdb retains in-frame clones only, with some absent. The repertoire has 66,000 or so clones, 74% of them found once; the top ten carry roughly 2%. Their specific antigens are unknown. The source was CD4+ T cells from PBMCs cultured without peptide, collected after COVID-19 vaccination. The receptors were sampled from a human donor who received a COVID-19 vaccine. CDR3s include the opening cysteine and the closing phenylalanine or tryptophan. D genes are given only for firm matches. Rows may omit the clone size; those that give it use once, few, many or a size class.

D: .
V: TRBV10-1
J: TRBJ1-1
size: .
DNA: TGCGCCAGCAGGACCTTGATCGAAAAAGGGGGTCTCACCTCGAACGCTGAAGCTTTCTTT
CDR3: CASRTLIEKGGLTSNAEAFF

D: .
V: TRBV7-2
J: TRBJ1-2
size: .
DNA: TGTGCCAGCAGCTTTCCCAACTATGGCTACACCTTC
CDR3: CASSFPNYGYTF

D: .
V: TRBV18
J: TRBJ1-5
size: few
DNA: TGTGCCAGCTCAATAACGCGGGGAGATCAGCCCCAGCATTTT
CDR3: CASSITRGDQPQHF

D: .
V: TRBV6-4
J: TRBJ1-4
size: few
DNA: TGTGCCAGCAAGAGGGCAGGGAAGGGTGTTGACGGTGAAAAACTGTTTTTT
CDR3: CASKRAGKGVDGEKLFF

D: .
V: TRBV9
J: TRBJ1-2
size: once
DNA: TGTGCCAGCAGCGTAGCTACCTCGGGGGTGGGTGACACCTTC
CDR3: CASSVATSGVGDTF

D: TRBD1
V: TRBV24-1
J: TRBJ2-5
size: .
DNA: TGTGCCACCAGTGGTGCGACAGGGGGAGAAGAGACCCAGTACTTC
CDR3: CATSGATGGEETQYF

D: .
V: TRBV24-1
J: TRBJ1-5
size: .
DNA: TGTGCCACCAGTGACGCCAGGCTGGGGGGCAATCAGCCCCAGCATTTT
CDR3: CATSDARLGGNQPQHF

D: .
V: TRBV29-1
J: TRBJ1-1
size: .
DNA: TGCAGCGTTGAAGTTCCCGGAGAAGCTTTCTTT
CDR3: CSVEVPGEAFF

D: TRBD2
V: TRBV7-3
J: TRBJ2-6
size: few
DNA: TGTGCCAGTGGGACTAGCGGGGGGGCAACTGGGGCCAACGTCCTGACTTTC
CDR3: CASGTSGGATGANVLTF

D: .
V: TRBV30
J: TRBJ2-5
size: .
DNA: TGTGCCTGGAGTGTATCTCCGGGGGCGGTCGAGACCCAGTACTTC
CDR3: CAWSVSPGAVETQYF

D: .
V: TRBV3-1/TRBV3-2
J: TRBJ1-3
size: few
DNA: TGTGCCAGCAGCCAACAGCGGGGCGGTGGAAACACCATATATTTT
CDR3: CASSQQRGGGNTIYF

D: .
V: TRBV27
J: TRBJ2-3
size: .
DNA: TGTGCCCGCTTTACAGGCACGCAGTATTTT
CDR3: CARFTGTQYF

D: TRBD2
V: TRBV29-1
J: TRBJ2-3
size: few
DNA: TGCAGCGTCGGGGGGGCAGATACGCAGTATTTT
CDR3: CSVGGADTQYF

D: TRBD1
V: TRBV28
J: TRBJ1-5
size: few
DNA: TGTGCCAGCAGGCTATCGGGACAGAGCAATCAGCCCCAGCATTTT
CDR3: CASRLSGQSNQPQHF

D: .
V: TRBV6-5
J: TRBJ1-6
size: .
DNA: TGTGCCAGCAAAAAAGACAGCTCCTATAATTCACCCCTCCACTTT
CDR3: CASKKDSSYNSPLHF

D: TRBD1
V: TRBV27
J: TRBJ1-2
size: .
DNA: TGTGCCAGCAGTCCAGCGACAGGGGGCGACTATGGCTACACCTTC
CDR3: CASSPATGGDYGYTF

D: .
V: TRBV18
J: TRBJ1-5
size: few
DNA: TGTGCCAGCTCACCACGGTCGGTCAGTCAGCCCCAGCATTTT
CDR3: CASSPRSVSQPQHF

D: .
V: TRBV29-1
J: TRBJ2-3
size: .
DNA: TGCAGCGTTGAAGAGTGGCCCACAGGCCGCACAGATACGCAGTATTTT
CDR3: CSVEEWPTGRTDTQYF

D: TRBD1
V: TRBV4-2
J: TRBJ1-2
size: once
DNA: TGTGCCAGCAGCCACGATACAGGGGGCGTCAACTATGGCTACACCTTC
CDR3: CASSHDTGGVNYGYTF

D: TRBD1
V: TRBV6-5
J: TRBJ1-5
size: .
DNA: TGTGCCAGCGGGGGACAGGGGCCCGCGGGTCAGCCCCAGCATTTT
CDR3: CASGGQGPAGQPQHF

D: TRBD1
V: TRBV12-3/TRBV12-4
J: TRBJ1-2
size: .
DNA: TGTGCCAGCAGTTTAGGGACAGGCGGAGGCTACACCTTC
CDR3: CASSLGTGGGYTF

D: .
V: TRBV18
J: TRBJ1-1
size: .
DNA: TGTGCCAGCTCACCGGATATTAGGGGGGCTGAAGCTTTCTTT
CDR3: CASSPDIRGAEAFF

D: TRBD1
V: TRBV10-3
J: TRBJ2-5
size: .
DNA: TGTGCCATCAGTGGACCACCGACGGACAGGGAAGAAGAGACCCAGTACTTC
CDR3: CAISGPPTDREEETQYF

D: TRBD2
V: TRBV7-2
J: TRBJ2-5
size: .
DNA: TGTGCCAGCCGTAAGCGGGGCTCCCAAGAGACCCAGTACTTC
CDR3: CASRKRGSQETQYF

D: .
V: TRBV25-1
J: TRBJ2-3
size: .
DNA: TGTGCCAGCAGTGAATACAAGGGCGGGGCAGATACGCAGTATTTT
CDR3: CASSEYKGGADTQYF

D: .
V: TRBV7-2
J: TRBJ2-5
size: .
DNA: TGTGCCAGCAGCTCCAGGGTTGGCCAAGAGACCCAGTACTTC
CDR3: CASSSRVGQETQYF

D: TRBD1
V: TRBV5-1
J: TRBJ2-3
size: .
DNA: TGCGCCAGCAGCTTGGTGGGACAGGCGATCACAGATACGCAGTATTTT
CDR3: CASSLVGQAITDTQYF

D: .
V: TRBV9
J: TRBJ2-2
size: .
DNA: TGTGCCAGCACCAGGGACTTGAACACCGGGGAGCTGTTTTTT
CDR3: CASTRDLNTGELFF

D: TRBD1
V: TRBV2
J: TRBJ1-2
size: few
DNA: TGTGCCAGCAGTGAACCCAGGGACAGGACTAACTATGGCTACACCTTC
CDR3: CASSEPRDRTNYGYTF

D: TRBD1
V: TRBV19
J: TRBJ1-1
size: .
DNA: TGTGCCAGTAACACCGGGACAGGGGGCGTCACTGAAGCTTTCTTT
CDR3: CASNTGTGGVTEAFF

D: .
V: TRBV11-2
J: TRBJ1-1
size: .
DNA: TGTGCCAGCAGCTTAGGGTCAGGGGTGTTGGACACTGAAGCTTTCTTT
CDR3: CASSLGSGVLDTEAFF

D: .
V: TRBV2
J: TRBJ2-2
size: once
DNA: TGTGCCAGCAGGGCACAGACCTTGAACACCGGGGAGCTGTTTTTT
CDR3: CASRAQTLNTGELFF

D: .
V: TRBV5-1
J: TRBJ2-3
size: few
DNA: TGCGCCAGCAGCTTGTCTCGATCGATTTATGGCACAGATACGCAGTATTTT
CDR3: CASSLSRSIYGTDTQYF

D: TRBD2
V: TRBV6-5
J: TRBJ2-5
size: .
DNA: TGTGCCAGCAGTTACATCGGGCGGGGGGGCCTTGGGACCCAGTACTTC
CDR3: CASSYIGRGGLGTQYF

D: .
V: TRBV12-3/TRBV12-4
J: TRBJ1-5
size: .
DNA: TGTGCCAGCATGACTAGCAATCAGCCCCAGCATTTT
CDR3: CASMTSNQPQHF

D: .
V: TRBV6-5
J: TRBJ1-1
size: .
DNA: TGTGCCAGCAGTTACTCGACGGGGGGCGCGGGTACTGAAGCTTTCTTT
CDR3: CASSYSTGGAGTEAFF

D: .
V: TRBV7-3
J: TRBJ1-2
size: .
DNA: TGTGCCAGCAGCTTAATGGGGGCGCGGGGCTACACCTTC
CDR3: CASSLMGARGYTF

D: TRBD2
V: TRBV6-2/TRBV6-3
J: TRBJ2-3
size: .
DNA: TGTGCCAGCAGTTCCCTGCGGGGGGACCCCACAGATACGCAGTATTTT
CDR3: CASSSLRGDPTDTQYF

D: .
V: TRBV30
J: TRBJ1-6
size: .
DNA: TGTGCCTGGAGATTATACCTTGGTGCACCCCTCCACTTT
CDR3: CAWRLYLGAPLHF

D: .
V: TRBV6-1
J: TRBJ2-5
size: .
DNA: TGTGCCAGCAGTGATGGAATTCAGGGTGGGAGGGAGACCCAGTACTTC
CDR3: CASSDGIQGGRETQYF

D: .
V: TRBV6-2/TRBV6-3
J: TRBJ2-5
size: few
DNA: TGTGCCAGCAGCCCTGACATCGGGGGAAAAAACACACAAGAGACCCAGTACTTC
CDR3: CASSPDIGGKNTQETQYF